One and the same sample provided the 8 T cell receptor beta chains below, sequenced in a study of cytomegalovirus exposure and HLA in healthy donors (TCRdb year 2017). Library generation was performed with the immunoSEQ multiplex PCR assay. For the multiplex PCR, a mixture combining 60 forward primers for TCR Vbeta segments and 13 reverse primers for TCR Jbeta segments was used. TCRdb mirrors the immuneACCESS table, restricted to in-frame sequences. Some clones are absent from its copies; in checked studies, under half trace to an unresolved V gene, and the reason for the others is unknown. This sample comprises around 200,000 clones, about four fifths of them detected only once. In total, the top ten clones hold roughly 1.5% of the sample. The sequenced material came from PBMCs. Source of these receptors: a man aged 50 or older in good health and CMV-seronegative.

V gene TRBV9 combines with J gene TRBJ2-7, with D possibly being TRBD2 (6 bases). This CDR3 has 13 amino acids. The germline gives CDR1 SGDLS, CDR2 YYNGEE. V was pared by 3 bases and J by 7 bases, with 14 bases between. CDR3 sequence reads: CASSELQRGEQYF. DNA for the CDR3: TGTGCCAGCAGCGAGCTTCAACGGGGGGAGCAGTACTTC.

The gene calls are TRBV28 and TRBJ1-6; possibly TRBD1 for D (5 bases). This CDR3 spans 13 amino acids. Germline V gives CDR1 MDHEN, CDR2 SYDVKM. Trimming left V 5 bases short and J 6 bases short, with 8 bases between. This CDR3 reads CASSHQGNSPLHF. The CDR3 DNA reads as TGTGCCAGCAGTCACCAGGGTAATTCACCCCTCCACTTT.

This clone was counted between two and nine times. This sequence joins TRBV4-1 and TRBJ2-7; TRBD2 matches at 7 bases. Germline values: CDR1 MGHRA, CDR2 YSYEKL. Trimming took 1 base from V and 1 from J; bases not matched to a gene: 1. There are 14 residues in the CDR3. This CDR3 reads CASSQAGGSYEQYF. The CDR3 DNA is TGCGCCAGCAGCCAAGCCGGGGGGTCCTACGAGCAGTACTTC.

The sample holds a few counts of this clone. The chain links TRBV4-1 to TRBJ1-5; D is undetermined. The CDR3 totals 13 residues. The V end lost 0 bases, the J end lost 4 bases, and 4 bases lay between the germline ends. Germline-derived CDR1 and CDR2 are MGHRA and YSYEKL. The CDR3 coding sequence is TGCGCCAGCAGCCAAGACTATAATCAGCCCCAGCATTTT. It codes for CASSQDYNQPQHF.

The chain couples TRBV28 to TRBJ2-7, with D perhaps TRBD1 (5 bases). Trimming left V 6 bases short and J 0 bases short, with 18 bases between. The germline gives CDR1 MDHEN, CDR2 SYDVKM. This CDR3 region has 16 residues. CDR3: CASRSDGGAFSYEQYF. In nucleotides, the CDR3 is TGTGCCAGCAGATCCGACGGTGGGGCATTCTCCTACGAGCAGTACTTC.

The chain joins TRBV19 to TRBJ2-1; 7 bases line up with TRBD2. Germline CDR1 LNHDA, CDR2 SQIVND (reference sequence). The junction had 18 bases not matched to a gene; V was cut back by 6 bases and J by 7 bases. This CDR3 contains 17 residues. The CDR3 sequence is CASSLPLGVSGDNEQFF. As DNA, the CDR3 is TGTGCCAGTAGCCTCCCGCTCGGGGTGAGCGGGGATAATGAGCAGTTCTTC.

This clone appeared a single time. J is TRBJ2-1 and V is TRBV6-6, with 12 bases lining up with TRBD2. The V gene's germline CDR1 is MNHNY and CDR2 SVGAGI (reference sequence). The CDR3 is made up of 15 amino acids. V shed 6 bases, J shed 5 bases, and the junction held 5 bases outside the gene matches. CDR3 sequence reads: CASRELAGGDNEQFF. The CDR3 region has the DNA TGTGCCAGCAGGGAACTAGCGGGAGGAGACAATGAGCAGTTCTTC.

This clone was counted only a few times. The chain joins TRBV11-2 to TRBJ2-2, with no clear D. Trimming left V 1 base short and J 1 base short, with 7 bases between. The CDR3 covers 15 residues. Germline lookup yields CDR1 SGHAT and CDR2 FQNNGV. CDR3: CASSLALGNTGELFF. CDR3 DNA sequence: TGTGCCAGCAGCTTAGCCCTAGGGAACACCGGGGAGCTGTTTTTT.